This is a list of T cell receptor beta chains from one sample in a study of shared clonotypes between healthy human individuals. Sequencing used immunoSEQ multiplex PCR; TCRdb keeps in-frame clones, though not all of them. Of fewer than 2.5 million clones detected, roughly 93% appear once; the ten largest clones hold about 0.38%. Sequenced sample: naive CD4+ T cells from PBMCs. The receptors were gathered from a man aged 18 to 29 in good health. Some clones in this sample may be carry-over from other donors' samples. Both conserved end residues are part of each CDR3. The D gene is left open where the match is weak. A clone size is listed for some rows: how often the clone was seen (once, few, many), or a class if it is expanded.

>TRBV19|TRBJ2-3|-|-
TGTGCCAGTAGTATTTGGTCGGTGACAGATACGCAGTATTTT
CASSIWSVTDTQYF
>TRBV12-5|TRBJ2-1|-|-
TGTGCTAGGACGGCCGAAGGGCCAGAGTACAATGAGCAGTTCTTC
CARTAEGPEYNEQFF
>TRBV5-1|TRBJ1-1|-|-
TGCGCCAGCAGCTTTGGTGGGGACACTGAAGCTTTCTTT
CASSFGGDTEAFF
>TRBV19|TRBJ2-5|-|TRBD1
TGTGCCAGTAGTATCGCATCTCAGGGGGCCCAAGAGACCCAGTACTTC
CASSIASQGAQETQYF
>TRBV28|TRBJ1-2|-|-
TGTGCCAGCAGTTTGGACATACATGGCTACACCTTC
CASSLDIHGYTF
>TRBV6-6|TRBJ1-1|few|-
TGTGCCAGCAGTCCACGGGTGAACACTGAAGCTTTCTTT
CASSPRVNTEAFF
>TRBV28|TRBJ2-5|-|-
TGTGCCAGCAGTTTCGCGGGAGAGACCCAGTACTTC
CASSFAGETQYF
>TRBV7-3|TRBJ1-5|-|-
TGTGCCAGCACCCTTAACAGGTGGAGTTGTCAGCCCCAGCATTTT
CASTLNRWSCQPQHF
>TRBV5-1|TRBJ1-2|-|TRBD1
TGCGCCAGCAGCTCACAGGGGGCGGAGGTCGCTGGCTACACCTTC
CASSSQGAEVAGYTF
>TRBV7-3|TRBJ2-5|few|-
TGTGCCAGCAGCTTAGGACACAGTGAGACCCAGTACTTC
CASSLGHSETQYF
>TRBV28|TRBJ1-4|once|TRBD1
TGTGCCAGCAGTTCTCCGGGACAGGGGTTCCCTAATGAAAAACTGTTTTTT
CASSSPGQGFPNEKLFF
>TRBV10-3|TRBJ2-1|-|-
TGTGCCATCAGTGAACGGCCTAGGGGACCGGGACTGCTGCAGTTCTTC
CAISERPRGPGLLQFF
>TRBV30|TRBJ2-7|-|-
TGTGCCTGGACAAGGTCGAGGAGGGCAGGGTCGGGTTACGAGCAGTACTTC
CAWTRSRRAGSGYEQYF
>TRBV18|TRBJ2-1|once|-
TGTGCCAGCTCACCACCGGCACGGCTTGAGCAGTTCTTC
CASSPPARLEQFF
>TRBV5-1|TRBJ2-7|-|-
TGCGCCAGCAGCCCCGGGGACTGGTCCTACGAGCAGTACTTC
CASSPGDWSYEQYF
>TRBV11-2|TRBJ1-2|once|-
TGTGCCAGCAGCTTAGGATCAGGTTATGGTCACTATGGCTACACCTTC
CASSLGSGYGHYGYTF